These 14 T cell receptor beta chains share one sample of origin, sequenced in a study of blood T cell repertoires in COVID-19. Sequencing used immunoSEQ multiplex PCR; TCRdb keeps in-frame clones, though not all of them. This repertoire shows 540,000 or so clones, approximately 91% found once; its top ten account for about 8%. Material: peripheral blood. These receptors all come from a woman aged 50 to 65 with COVID-19, enrolled during active disease.

Comment on this clone: The sample has other DNA sequences that encode this CDR3 too. V usage is TRBV2 and J usage is TRBJ1-1; D possibly corresponds to TRBD1 (5 bases). This CDR3 contains 12 residues. Looked up from germline, CDR1 is SNHLY and CDR2 is FYNNEI. The V and J ends lost 8 bases and 5 bases respectively, with 12 bases between them. The CDR3 DNA sequence: TGTGCCAGCCGGCAGGGAGGGACTGAAGCTTTCTTT. Its translation is CASRQGGTEAFF.

The V gene is TRBV30, the J gene TRBJ2-5; D ambiguous. This CDR3 is built from 14 residues. CDR1 is GTSNPN, CDR2 SVGIG, per germline (reference sequence). The ends were cut back, 0 bases at V and 4 bases at J, with 12 bases in the middle. CDR3 residues: CAWSVPGSIETQYF. The CDR3 DNA sequence: TGTGCCTGGAGTGTCCCCGGTAGTATAGAGACCCAGTACTTC.

The genes are TRBV27 and TRBJ1-6, with TRBD1 as a possible D gene (6 bases). CDR1 MNHEY and CDR2 SMNVEV come from the germline V gene (reference sequence). This CDR3 spans 15 amino acids. V gave up 1 base and J gave up 7 bases, with 11 bases separating them. For the CDR3, the DNA is TGTGCCAGCAGTTTATTAAGCCAGGGGAATTCACCCCTCCACTTT. Its protein product is CASSLLSQGNSPLHF.

This clone was seen a few times. The chain is built from TRBV24-1 and TRBJ2-3; TRBD2 is a possible D gene (5 bases). CDR1 and CDR2 from the germline V gene are KGHDR and SFDVKD. V was cut by 1 base and J by 3 bases, with 10 bases left in between. The CDR3 has 15 residues. CDR3 sequence reads: CATSDFRGGTDTQYF. Written as DNA, the CDR3 is TGTGCCACCAGTGATTTCCGGGGTGGGACAGATACGCAGTATTTT.

This clone was seen only a few times. The rearrangement joins TRBV25-1 to TRBJ1-1; no clear D gene. The germline V and J ends were trimmed by 4 bases and 0 bases, with 12 bases remaining between them. The CDR3 loop spans 15 amino acids. CDR1 is MGHDK and CDR2 is SYGVNS in the germline V gene. CDR3 nucleotide sequence: TGTGCCAGCAGTGGGATCGGAGGCCTGAACACTGAAGCTTTCTTT. Protein: CASSGIGGLNTEAFF.

This chain connects TRBV10-1 to TRBJ2-1; 12 bases are shared with TRBD1. CDR3 size: 13 residues. V shed 8 bases, J shed 8 bases, and the junction held 4 bases outside the gene matches. In germline, CDR1 is WNHNN, CDR2 SYGVQD (reference sequence). CDR3 sequence: CASGTGGTHEQFF. CDR3 nucleotide sequence: TGCGCCAGCGGGACAGGGGGCACGCATGAGCAGTTCTTC.

The V call is TRBV11-2, the J call TRBJ2-7, with D unclear. V lost 1 base to trimming and J lost 0 bases, with 13 bases between them. This CDR3 is built from 16 residues. Germline CDR1 and CDR2: SGHAT and FQNNGV. In DNA form, the CDR3 reads TGTGCCAGCAGCTTAGGGGCAGGCTTAACCTCCTACGAGCAGTACTTC. This gives the protein CASSLGAGLTSYEQYF.

The genes are TRBV18 and TRBJ1-1, with TRBD1 as a possible D gene (5 bases). CDR3 length: 13 amino acids. Germline V gene sequence: CDR1 KGHSH, CDR2 LQKENI. The V and J ends lost 6 bases and 4 bases respectively, with 12 bases between them. This CDR3 reads CASSPSQGTEAFF. CDR3 DNA: TGTGCCAGCTCCCCTTCGCAGGGCACTGAAGCTTTCTTT.

This clone was seen only a few times. The rearrangement links TRBV19 to TRBJ1-2; 7 nucleotides agree with TRBD1. The V and J ends lost 5 bases and 4 bases, in that order; junction bases with no gene match: 7. CDR3 length: 14 residues. Germline assignment: CDR1 LNHDA and CDR2 SQIVND (reference sequence). CDR3 in DNA: TGTGCCAGTAGTCTAAAACAGGGGTCCTATGGCTACACCTTC. Translation gives CASSLKQGSYGYTF.

V and J are TRBV5-8 and TRBJ2-7; D remains unclear. Trimming shortened V by 4 bases and J by 5 bases, and 10 bases separated the two germline ends. Germline V lookup: CDR1 SGHTS, CDR2 YDEGEE. The CDR3 contains 12 residues. Here the CDR3 reads CASSRGSHEQYF. Written as DNA, the CDR3 is TGTGCCAGCAGCAGAGGATCCCACGAGCAGTACTTC.

Points on this clone: A read error may produce the germline difference seen at one junction end. The chain combines TRBV30 with TRBJ1-4; perhaps TRBD1 as D (5 bases). The CDR3 length is 14 residues. Germline assignment: CDR1 GTSNPN and CDR2 SVGIG (reference sequence). This CDR3 is CAGSWGSYNEKLFF. CDR3 nucleotides: TGTGCCGGGAGCTGGGGCAGCTATAATGAAAAACTGTTTTTT.

CDR3 loop: CASSQGPTVNYGYTF. The CDR3 region has the DNA TGCGCCAGCAGCCAAGGCCCGACAGTAAACTATGGCTACACCTTC. The chain joins TRBV4-1 to TRBJ1-2; D possibly corresponds to TRBD1 (5 bases). V lost 1 base and J 2 bases, leaving 11 bases between the germline ends. The CDR3 runs to 15 residues. The germline CDR1 and CDR2 sequences are MGHRA and YSYEKL.

The rearrangement links TRBV14 to TRBJ2-3; TRBD1 matches 9 bases. Germline-derived CDR1 and CDR2 are SGHDN and FVKESK. V lost 3 bases, J lost 3 bases, and 4 bases stayed unmatched. CDR3 length: 15 residues. The CDR3: CASSHDRGKTDTQYF. CDR3 nucleotide sequence: TGTGCCAGCAGCCATGACAGGGGGAAGACAGATACGCAGTATTTT.

The chain links TRBV25-1 to TRBJ2-2, with 8 bases lining up with TRBD2. The germline V gene encodes CDR1 MGHDK and CDR2 SYGVNS. The CDR3 is made up of 15 amino acids. With V trimmed by 2 bases and J by 4 bases, 3 bases remained unmatched. CDR3 in amino acids: CASSEGTRFTGELFF. DNA for the CDR3: TGTGCCAGCAGTGAAGGGACTAGGTTCACCGGGGAGCTGTTTTTT. Based on the CDR3 plus reference TRBV25-1 and TRBJ2-2, the full variable domain is EADIYQTPRYLVIGTGKKITLECSQTMGHDKMYWYQQDPGMELHLIHYSYGVNSTEKGDLSSESTVSRIRTEHFPLTLESARPSHTSQYLCASSEGTRFTGELFFGEGSRLTVL.